These 26 T cell receptor beta chains were all obtained from the same sample, sequenced in a study of OX40 agonist ivuxolimab in advanced cancers. The library was obtained by the immunoSEQ multiplex PCR assay. In its TCRdb copy, this immuneACCESS table keeps in-frame sequences only and misses some clones. Where compared with another copy, unresolved V genes explain less than half of these, and the others have no known cause. For this sample there are about 77,000 clones; 90% to 95% appear just once. The top ten hold around 4.4% of the sample. The specimen comprised CD4+ or CD8+ T cells sorted from blood, sampled in a trial of the OX40 agonist ivuxolimab. Every receptor here comes from an adult with an advanced solid tumor such as melanoma, head and neck, liver or kidney cancer.

In DNA form, the CDR3 reads TGCAGCGTCCCCAATCAGCGGCAGGGCGGGGAGCTGTTTTTT. This gives the protein CSVPNQRQGGELFF. This chain connects TRBV29-1 to TRBJ2-2; the D call may be TRBD1 or TRBD2 (5 bases each). The CDR3 length is 14 residues. The germline CDR1 and CDR2 sequences are SQVTM and ANQGSEA. The germline V and J ends were trimmed by 6 bases and 7 bases, with 18 bases remaining between them.

The chain combines TRBV28 with TRBJ2-3; the match to TRBD2 covers 9 bases. With V trimmed by 3 bases and J by 4 bases, 5 bases remained unmatched. The CDR3 runs to 15 residues. Per germline, CDR1 MDHEN and CDR2 SYDVKM. CDR3 in amino acids: CASSLREGLADTQYF. The CDR3 region has the DNA TGTGCCAGCAGTTTGCGGGAGGGCCTTGCAGATACGCAGTATTTT.

The rearrangement uses TRBV6-5 and TRBJ1-3; no firm D call. The V end was cut by 2 bases, the J end by 0 bases, with 11 bases between. The CDR3 is 16 amino acids. Germline V gene data show CDR1 as MNHEY and CDR2 as SVGAGI. The CDR3 nucleotides are TGTGCCAGCAGTTACGGTGGAGGAAACTCTGGAAACACCATATATTTT. Translation gives CASSYGGGNSGNTIYF.

V and J are TRBV4-3 and TRBJ2-4; possibly TRBD1 for D (5 bases). Germline CDR1 and CDR2: LGHNA and YSLEER. The CDR3 totals 13 residues. Trimming left V 1 base short and J 4 bases short, with 5 bases between. DNA for the CDR3: TGCGCCAGCAGCCAAGGACAGAAAAACATTCAGTACTTC. This sequence encodes CASSQGQKNIQYF.

The chain employs TRBV5-1 and TRBJ2-3; D remains ambiguous. V was pared by 0 bases and J by 1 base, with 6 bases between. Germline loops: CDR1 SGHRS, CDR2 YFSETQ. The CDR3 is 14 amino acids. CDR3 amino acids: CASSLVSGTDTQYF. DNA for the CDR3: TGCGCCAGCAGCTTGGTGAGCGGCACAGATACGCAGTATTTT.

This chain connects TRBV6-5 to TRBJ2-7; the match to TRBD1 covers 9 bases. Germline loops: CDR1 MNHEY, CDR2 SVGAGI. This CDR3 is built from 15 residues. V shed 4 bases and J 3 bases; nucleotides not matched to a gene: 7. CDR3 nucleotide sequence: TGTGCCAGCAGTTCACCGGGACAGGGAGGCTACGAGCAGTACTTC. It yields the protein CASSSPGQGGYEQYF.

The J gene is TRBJ2-1, the V gene TRBV7-9, with TRBD2 identical over 9 bases. This CDR3 has 16 amino acids. Looked up from germline, CDR1 is SEHNR and CDR2 is FQNEAQ (reference sequence). Trimming took 1 base from V and 5 from J; bases not matched to a gene: 6. The CDR3 sequence is CASSLDSGRLDNEQFF. In nucleotides, the CDR3 is TGTGCCAGCAGCTTAGATAGCGGGAGATTAGACAATGAGCAGTTCTTC.

This chain uses TRBV4-3 with TRBJ2-2; D may be TRBD1 (5 bases). The CDR3 totals 15 residues. From germline, CDR1 is LGHNA and CDR2 YSLEER. Trimming cost V 4 bases and J 1 base, with 10 bases left between them. CDR3 sequence (DNA): TGCGCCAGCAGCCCCCGCACAGGGAACACCGGGGAGCTGTTTTTT. Protein: CASSPRTGNTGELFF.

The gene calls are TRBV7-9 and TRBJ2-7; D call uncertain. V was trimmed by 5 bases and J by 0 bases, leaving 5 bases between them. The CDR3 length is 12 residues. The germline gives CDR1 SEHNR, CDR2 FQNEAQ (reference sequence). The CDR3 loop reads CASSRYSYEQYF. The CDR3 DNA reads TGTGCCAGCAGCCGGTACTCCTACGAGCAGTACTTC. The whole variable domain, filled in from reference TRBV7-9 and TRBJ2-7, reads DTGVSQNPRHKITKRGQNVTFRCDPISEHNRLYWYRQTLGQGPEFLTYFQNEAQLEKSRLLSDRFSAERPKGSFSTLEIQRTEQGDSAMYLCASSRYSYEQYFGPGTRLTVT.

The chain recombines TRBV19 with TRBJ1-3; 11 bases agree with TRBD1. J gave up 3 bases and V 6 bases, and 1 base lay outside the gene matches. Germline-derived CDR1 and CDR2 are LNHDA and SQIVND (reference sequence). The CDR3 spans 14 residues. CDR3 residues: CASRDRGLGNTIYF. CDR3 coding DNA: TGTGCCAGTAGGGACAGGGGGCTTGGAAACACCATATATTTT. The full variable domain, in which reference TRBV19 and TRBJ1-3 provide the parts outside the CDR3, is DGGITQSPKYLFRKEGQNVTLSCEQNLNHDAMYWYRQDPGQGLRLIYYSQIVNDFQKGDIAEGYSVSREKKESFPLTVTSAQKNPTAFYLCASRDRGLGNTIYFGEGSWLTVV.

CDR3 sequence: CASSAPRQGSIYEQYF. The CDR3 DNA reads as TGTGCCAGCAGCGCCCCCCGACAGGGGTCTATTTACGAGCAGTACTTC. The chain combines TRBV28 with TRBJ2-7; 8 nucleotides match TRBD1. Trimming removed 6 bases from V and 4 bases from J; junction bases left unmatched: 14. The CDR3 runs to 16 residues. Germline CDR1 is MDHEN and CDR2 is SYDVKM.

The chain links TRBV7-2 to TRBJ1-2, with 8 bases that match TRBD1. Germline CDR1 reads SGHTA; CDR2 reads FQGNSA. J lost 7 bases, V lost 1 base, and 8 bases had no gene match. The CDR3 covers 15 residues. The CDR3 sequence: CASSLESRQGPGYTF. The CDR3 bases are TGTGCCAGCAGCTTAGAGTCCCGACAGGGGCCTGGCTACACCTTC.

This chain uses TRBV4-2 with TRBJ2-1; the D gene is possibly TRBD2 (5 bases). The CDR3 spans 13 residues. Germline CDR1 LGHNA, CDR2 YNFKEQ. The V gene lost 0 bases and the J gene lost 9 bases, with 9 bases spanning the gap. The CDR3 here is CASSQDRTREQFF. In DNA, the CDR3 is TGTGCCAGCAGCCAAGATCGGACTCGTGAGCAGTTCTTC.

This chain joins TRBV6-1 and TRBJ1-2; D is uncertain. The CDR3 extends over 14 amino acids. The germline V gene encodes CDR1 MNHNS and CDR2 SASEGT. V dropped 0 bases and J dropped 4 bases, with 9 bases sitting between them. CDR3: CASSEASPVYGYTF. DNA of the CDR3: TGTGCCAGCAGTGAAGCCTCGCCCGTCTATGGCTACACCTTC.

In its sample, this clone was seen once. The V call is TRBV7-2, the J call TRBJ2-5; D is perhaps TRBD1 (5 bases). Germline CDR1 reads SGHTA; CDR2 reads FQGNSA. V gave up 5 bases and J gave up 5 bases, with 12 bases separating them. This CDR3 has 13 residues. The CDR3 reads CASSQQVSETQYF. The CDR3 bases are TGTGCCAGCAGCCAACAGGTTTCGGAGACCCAGTACTTC.

V is TRBV5-1 and J is TRBJ2-4; D is unresolved. V lost 5 bases, J lost 8 bases, and 14 bases lay in between. This CDR3 contains 13 residues. Looked up from germline, CDR1 is SGHRS and CDR2 is YFSETQ. As DNA, the CDR3 is TGCGCCAGCAGTCCCTCCGAATGGGACATTCAGTACTTC. As protein: CASSPSEWDIQYF. Full variable domain (outside the CDR3, taken from reference TRBV5-1 and TRBJ2-4): KAGVTQTPRYLIKTRGQQVTLSCSPISGHRSVSWYQQTPGQGLQFLFEYFSETQRNKGNFPGRFSGRQFSNSRSEMNVSTLELGDSALYLCASSPSEWDIQYFGAGTRLSVL.

The genes are TRBV7-2 and TRBJ2-7; the D gene is possibly TRBD1 (7 bases). This CDR3 has 16 residues. Trimming pared 1 base from V and 6 bases from J, leaving 19 bases between. The V gene's germline CDR1 is SGHTA and CDR2 FQGNSA. This CDR3 reads CASSLGVAEGAGEQYF. The CDR3 bases are TGTGCCAGCAGCTTAGGAGTAGCGGAGGGGGCAGGCGAGCAGTACTTC.

The V gene is TRBV25-1, the J gene TRBJ2-5; D is undetermined. The germline V gene encodes CDR1 MGHDK and CDR2 SYGVNS. The CDR3 length is 11 residues. V lost 3 bases and J lost 5, with 4 bases in between. The CDR3 DNA is TGTGCCAGCAGTGATGAGGAGACCCAGTACTTC. Protein: CASSDEETQYF.

This chain joins TRBV19 and TRBJ1-4; D is unclear. The CDR3 totals 12 residues. Germline V CDR1 and CDR2: LNHDA, SQIVND (reference sequence). The CDR3 spells CVSGDVDEKLFF. The CDR3 coding sequence is TGTGTTTCGGGCGATGTCGATGAAAAACTGTTTTTT.

V gene TRBV5-1 combines with J gene TRBJ2-1, with TRBD2 identical over 8 bases. The CDR3 runs to 17 residues. V lost 0 bases and J lost 4; bases outside the gene matches: 9. Germline CDR1 is SGHRS and CDR2 is YFSETQ. The CDR3 DNA reads TGCGCCAGCAGCTTGGAGATTAGCGGGAATGATTACAATGAGCAGTTCTTC. The encoded protein is CASSLEISGNDYNEQFF.

This chain links TRBV19 with TRBJ1-4; 9 positions agree with TRBD1. V trimming: 5 bases; J trimming: 3 bases; junction bases outside the gene matches: 7. The CDR3 sequence is 16 residues long. Germline CDR1 and CDR2: LNHDA and SQIVND (reference sequence). Here the CDR3 reads CASSPQGAPANEKLFF. The CDR3 coding sequence is TGTGCCAGTAGTCCACAGGGGGCGCCGGCTAATGAAAAACTGTTTTTT. Supplemented by reference TRBV19 and TRBJ1-4, the full variable domain reads DGGITQSPKYLFRKEGQNVTLSCEQNLNHDAMYWYRQDPGQGLRLIYYSQIVNDFQKGDIAEGYSVSREKKESFPLTVTSAQKNPTAFYLCASSPQGAPANEKLFFGSGTQLSVL.

The chain recombines TRBV14 with TRBJ1-1; unclear D gene. This CDR3 is built from 13 residues. Germline CDR1 is SGHDN and CDR2 is FVKESK. V dropped 2 bases and J dropped 1 base, with 5 bases sitting between them. CDR3 sequence: CASSQRGNTEAFF. The CDR3 DNA reads as TGTGCCAGCAGCCAACGGGGGAACACTGAAGCTTTCTTT.

The V gene is TRBV14, the J gene TRBJ2-5; D not certain. Germline V lookup: CDR1 SGHDN, CDR2 FVKESK. The germline V and J ends were trimmed by 1 base and 1 base, with 4 bases remaining between them. The CDR3 covers 13 residues. The CDR3 reads CASSQVLQETQYF. DNA of the CDR3: TGTGCCAGCAGCCAAGTCCTCCAAGAGACCCAGTACTTC.

The chain joins TRBV19 to TRBJ1-2; D possibly corresponds to TRBD1 (5 bases). The germline V gene has CDR1 LNHDA and CDR2 SQIVND (reference sequence). The CDR3 is 13 amino acids. Trimming removed 3 bases from V and 3 bases from J, with 8 bases in between. The CDR3 DNA follows: TGTGCCAGTAGTATGGACACCTACTATGGCTACACCTTC. Amino acid sequence: CASSMDTYYGYTF.

The chain couples TRBV28 to TRBJ1-5; D call uncertain. The V end was cut by 4 bases, the J end by 0 bases, with 10 bases between. CDR3 length equals 15 residues. Germline CDR1 reads MDHEN; CDR2 reads SYDVKM. The DNA of the CDR3 is TGTGCCAGCAGTTCCAGTCTCTATAGCAATCAGCCCCAGCATTTT. Translation: CASSSSLYSNQPQHF.

V gene TRBV7-2 combines with J gene TRBJ2-3; 10 bases line up with TRBD2. CDR3 length: 16 amino acids. J was trimmed by 2 bases and V by 10 bases; bases with no gene match: 12. CDR1 and CDR2 from the germline V gene are SGHTA and FQGNSA. The CDR3 loop reads CATETGTSVLTDTQYF. CDR3 nucleotide sequence: TGTGCCACGGAAACCGGGACTAGCGTCCTCACAGATACGCAGTATTTT. Variable domain in full (rest from reference TRBV7-2 and TRBJ2-3): GAGVSQSPSNKVTEKGKDVELRCDPISGHTALYWYRQSLGQGLEFLIYFQGNSAPDKSGLPSDRFSAERTGGSVSTLTIQRTQQEDSAVYLCATETGTSVLTDTQYFGPGTRLTVL.